This T cell receptor (beta chain) derives from a study of shared clonotypes between healthy human individuals. Study-level background: CD4 naive and CD4 memory each took three plates per donor, while CD8 naive took two and CD8 memory one.

Sequenced by immunoSEQ multiplex PCR; TCRdb stores in-frame clones only, minus some. The repertoire holds over 2 million clones, with about 95% as singletons. CD45RO-negative CD8 cells positively selected for CCR7 made up the naive population, which excluded terminally differentiated effector memory CD45RA+ cells. Donors were healthy HIV-negative adults without recently reported acute infections or vaccinations. Trimming took 0 bases from V and 3 from J; bases not matched to a gene: 7. The length of the CDR3 is 16 residues. Germline V lookup: CDR1 MNHEY, CDR2 SMNVEV (reference sequence). This TCR was recovered from a man between 18 and 29 years old in good health. The genes are TRBV27 and TRBJ1-1, with 7 bases fitting TRBD1. Input material: naive CD8+ T cells sorted from blood. The CDR3: CASSLSETGIYTEAFF. The CDR3 region has the DNA TGTGCCAGCAGTTTATCTGAGACAGGGATTTACACTGAAGCTTTCTTT.